The rows below give T cell receptor beta chains drawn from one sample of a study of blood T cell repertoires in COVID-19. Produced via immunoSEQ multiplex PCR; TCRdb's table is partial and in-frame only. The sample lists a few hundred thousand clones, over 75% occurring once. Sequenced sample: PBMCs or T cells enriched from blood (not recorded which). The source of these receptors is a woman aged 25 to 39 who had recovered from COVID-19. Both conserved end residues are part of each CDR3. The D gene is left open where the match is weak. The size of a clone is reported for some rows only, either as once, few or many, or as a class for expanded clones.

clone size,CDR3 length,D gene,J gene,V gene,CDR3 protein,CDR3 DNA
NA,14,NA,TRBJ1-5,TRBV5-1,CASSLEGPPRPQHF,TGCGCCAGCAGCTTGGAGGGGCCACCTCGGCCCCAGCATTTT
NA,12,NA,TRBJ1-6,TRBV30,CAWSVLRPPLHF,TGTGCCTGGAGTGTATTGAGGCCGCCCCTCCACTTT
NA,16,NA,TRBJ1-1,TRBV4-1,CASSQDVGRGKTEAFF,TGCGCCAGCAGCCAAGATGTCGGGAGGGGAAAAACTGAAGCTTTCTTT
NA,18,TRBD2,TRBJ2-1,TRBV6-6,CASSRRPGLAGGMDEQFF,TGTGCCAGCAGCCGACGACCGGGACTAGCGGGAGGTATGGATGAGCAGTTCTTC
few,13,TRBD1,TRBJ1-2,TRBV19,CASSMPGQYGYTF,TGTGCCAGTAGTATGCCGGGACAGTATGGCTACACCTTC
NA,17,TRBD1,TRBJ1-2,TRBV5-1,CASSLGPKPTGFYGYTF,TGCGCCAGCAGCTTGGGACCCAAGCCGACAGGGTTCTATGGCTACACCTTC
NA,15,NA,TRBJ1-4,TRBV19,CASSLGLAGAEKLFF,TGTGCCAGTAGTTTAGGATTGGCAGGGGCCGAAAAACTGTTTTTT
NA,16,NA,TRBJ1-2,TRBV21-1,CASSKVSGKGNYGYTF,TGTGCCAGCAGCAAAGTTTCAGGGAAGGGTAACTATGGCTACACCTTC
few,14,NA,TRBJ1-2,TRBV9,CASSVGIGDPGYTF,TGTGCCAGCAGCGTAGGAATAGGGGATCCTGGCTACACCTTC
NA,16,TRBD2,TRBJ2-1,TRBV12-5,CASGFTTSGRINEQFF,TGTGCTAGTGGTTTCACGACTAGCGGGAGGATAAATGAGCAGTTCTTC
NA,15,NA,TRBJ1-2,TRBV19,CASSVALGEGYGYTF,TGTGCCAGTAGTGTGGCGCTGGGCGAGGGCTATGGCTACACCTTC
NA,13,TRBD2,TRBJ2-5,TRBV12-3/TRBV12-4,CASSPLTSGTQYF,TGTGCCAGCAGCCCTCTGACTAGCGGGACCCAGTACTTC
NA,15,NA,TRBJ1-2,TRBV19,CASSITGGLANGYTF,TGTGCCAGTAGTATCACCGGGGGGCTCGCTAATGGCTACACCTTC
NA,12,NA,TRBJ2-7,TRBV3-1/TRBV3-2,CASSQQGNEQYF,TGTGCCAGCAGCCAACAGGGAAACGAGCAGTACTTC
NA,15,TRBD2,TRBJ2-7,TRBV4-2,CASSQGGTSAYEQYF,TGTGCCAGCAGCCAGGGGGGAACTAGCGCGTACGAGCAGTACTTC
NA,17,TRBD2,TRBJ2-1,TRBV19,CASTPRGVAGDYNEQFF,TGTGCCAGCACCCCGCGGGGAGTAGCGGGGGACTACAATGAGCAGTTCTTC
NA,15,NA,TRBJ1-5,TRBV19,CASTSPRGLNQPQHF,TGTGCCAGTACCTCACCGCGGGGCCTCAATCAGCCCCAGCATTTT
NA,15,NA,TRBJ1-1,TRBV28,CASSLGGAGGAEAFF,TGTGCCAGCAGTTTAGGGGGCGCGGGTGGAGCTGAAGCTTTCTTT
NA,13,NA,TRBJ1-3,TRBV28,CASSLAGGNTIYF,TGTGCCAGCAGTTTGGCGGGCGGAAACACCATATATTTT
NA,16,TRBD2,TRBJ2-1,TRBV15,CATSRAQSGGYNEQFF,TGTGCCACCAGCAGAGCCCAGAGCGGGGGCTACAATGAGCAGTTCTTC
NA,15,NA,TRBJ2-7,TRBV28,CASSFQGLGSYEQYF,TGTGCCAGCAGTTTTCAGGGGTTAGGGTCCTACGAGCAGTACTTC
once,11,NA,TRBJ1-2,TRBV7-7,CASSSGYGYTF,TGTGCTAGCAGTTCGGGCTATGGCTACACCTTC
NA,13,NA,TRBJ1-1,TRBV24-1,CATRVGAGTEAFF,TGTGCCACCAGGGTGGGGGCTGGCACTGAAGCTTTCTTT
NA,15,TRBD1,TRBJ1-2,TRBV5-4,CASSPGTGGSYGYTF,TGTGCCAGCAGCCCTGGGACAGGGGGAAGCTATGGCTACACCTTC
once,14,TRBD1,TRBJ1-4,TRBV5-1,CASSPRQGDEKLFF,TGCGCCAGCAGTCCTAGACAGGGGGATGAAAAACTGTTTTTT
NA,14,NA,TRBJ2-1,TRBV19,CASTGGALYNEQFF,TGTGCCAGTACGGGCGGGGCTCTCTACAATGAGCAGTTCTTC
NA,11,NA,TRBJ1-1,TRBV9,CASSLNTEAFF,TGTGCCAGCTCGTTAAACACTGAAGCTTTCTTT
once,13,NA,TRBJ1-3,TRBV20-1,CSASQGPGNTIYF,TGCAGTGCTAGTCAGGGGCCGGGAAACACCATATATTTT
NA,14,TRBD1,TRBJ1-5,TRBV19,CASSFGQGDQPQHF,TGTGCCAGTAGCTTTGGACAGGGGGATCAGCCCCAGCATTTT